This T cell receptor beta chain was captured by sequencing in a study of early T cells in non-severe SARS-CoV-2 infection. Study information: Bulk RNA isolated from unsorted whole blood underwent sequencing; chains were not paired. Study outcomes and limitations: VDJdb-based matching was biased toward anti-spike CD8 responses and missed private and CD4 specificities.

A few counts support this clonotype. Its specificity is unknown. Each single cDNA molecule received a unique molecular identifier. Each CDR3 protein is one row after TCRdb ran MiXCR on the 5' RACE reads. The table includes some 59,000 distinct CDR3 sequences, 8.5% to 12% detected once. This CDR3 is 10 amino acids long. The germline V and J ends were trimmed by 11 bases and 4 bases, with 5 bases remaining between them. CDR1 and CDR2 (germline): KGHDR, SFDVKD. This receptor was taken from an adult who was a healthcare worker with PCR-confirmed SARS-CoV-2 infection or an uninfected control (not recorded which). The sequencing sample was made of whole blood. The chain combines TRBV24-1 with TRBJ2-1, with D perhaps assigned TRBD1 or TRBD2 (5 bases each). CDR3 loop: CARGYNEQFF. The CDR3 nucleotides are TGTGCCAGGGGGTACAATGAGCAGTTCTTC.